The clone carrying this TCR beta chain was seen many times. The antigen remains undetermined. In building TCR beta libraries, iRepertoire HTBI primers were used together with Arm-PCR of CDR3 regions. TCRdb re-derived calls from the multiplex PCR reads in MiXCR, one entry per CDR3 protein. Of approximately 310,000 distinct CDR3 sequences listed, 15% to 20% are singletons. These data come from a study of regulatory T cells in long-lasting Graves disease. Whole-study results and caveats: Favoring TRBV28, TRBJ1-2 and TRBJ2-5 was a feature seen in persistent disease.

This CDR3 contains 15 residues. Germline loops: CDR1 SGHRS, CDR2 YFSETQ. The V gene lost 0 bases and the J gene lost 8 bases, with 17 bases spanning the gap. The time point is: newly diagnosed GD, antithyroid drugs for less than 3 months. PBMCs provided the RNA from which the TCR library was made. The clonotype originates from a female donor with Graves disease. The chain couples TRBV5-1 to TRBJ1-2, with D unclear. Specimen: peripheral blood mononuclear cells (PBMCs), collected at new diagnosis, from a patient treated with antithyroid drugs. Here the CDR3 reads CASSLGWRSGEGYTF. DNA for the CDR3: TGCGCCAGCAGCTTGGGTTGGAGGAGCGGCGAAGGCTACACCTTC.